The sequence of this T cell receptor beta chain was determined in a study of T cells after yellow fever vaccination. Overall study results and limits: Few clonotypes appeared in both CD4 and CD8 compartments. Weaker, the secondary response peaked sooner, at day 5 versus 15.

Germline CDR1 and CDR2: MNHEY and SVGAGI. V was clipped by 2 bases and J by 7 bases, with 18 bases between them. This CDR3 is 17 amino acids long. One entry per CDR3 protein, called by TCRdb with MiXCR from the 5' RACE reads. The sample carries some 110,000 distinct CDR3 sequences, 7.2% recorded once. With regard to this clonotype: Its specificity is unknown.

This material consisted of CD4+ T cells sorted from PBMCs, taken about 49 days after the first yellow fever vaccination. The rearrangement joins TRBV6-5 to TRBJ1-6; D may be TRBD1 (5 bases). The TCR originated in a man aged 18 to 35 who received the YFV17D yellow fever vaccine. The CDR3 loop reads CASSYGLGGSGNSPLHF. Written as DNA, the CDR3 is TGTGCCAGCAGTTACGGACTTGGGGGGTCAGGAAATTCACCCCTCCACTTT.